This entry concerns a single TCR beta chain. Per the original data handling: Amplifying reference gene primers gave estimates of nucleated cell counts. Produced via immunoSEQ multiplex PCR; TCRdb's table is partial and in-frame only. V and J calls and clone size come straight from that table; D and trimming were deduced from the DNA. The sample holds approximately 70,000 clones, 76% seen once. This entry comes from a study of blood T cell repertoires in COVID-19. Overall study context: There were acute and convalescent COVID-19 samples, and they came from the United States, Italy and Spain.

Followed longitudinally, the Seattle patients had been enrolled during active infection. Germline CDR1 SGHRS, CDR2 YFSETQ. Trimming took off 4 bases at V and 0 bases at J, with 14 bases between the two ends. CDR3 length: 16 amino acids. Sequences were obtained from peripheral blood. This clonotype originated in a man aged 60-69 years with COVID-19, enrolled during active disease. The chain joins TRBV5-1 to TRBJ2-1; D is undetermined. CDR3 bases: TGCGCCAGCAGCATAGACTGGAGCAGCTCCTACAATGAGCAGTTCTTC. Translating gives CASSIDWSSSYNEQFF.